This section outlines one T cell receptor beta chain sequence together with its context. This clonotype was found many times. Its antigen has not been determined. No much larger clone exists at a distance of one base, and base qualities are not known. Stable Graves' hyperthyroidism was defined as the absence of progression to ophthalmopathy over 18 months of follow-up. Hyperthyroidism patients were aged 18 to 65 years and newly diagnosed, with disease duration of less than 2 months. Exclusion was applied to patients with uncontrolled infections, other autoimmune diseases, pregnancy or lactation. Diagnoses were based on clinical symptoms, serum thyroxine and TRAb, thyroid ultrasound and orbital computed tomography. PBMCs were separated from roughly 10 ml of fresh peripheral blood using Ficoll-Paque density gradient centrifugation. Total RNA was extracted with Trizol reagent, and quality was checked on an Agilent 2100 Bioanalyzer.

This sample is part of a study of T cells in Graves' hyperthyroidism and ophthalmopathy (dated by TCRdb to between 2018 and 2021). General notes on the study: Peripheral blood samples were taken at the time of initial diagnosis, prior to any treatment. TCR V-J signatures able to tell the groups apart were searched for in a discovery cohort of 90 to 100 patients, of whom fewer than 45 had Graves' ophthalmopathy and about 60 had stable Graves' hyperthyroidism. Whether ophthalmopathy could be predicted prospectively was tested in an independent validation cohort made up of under 20 hyperthyroidism patients plus 17 patients who later progressed to ophthalmopathy. For training and testing, the 80 to 100 patients in the discovery cohort were randomly divided in a 7:3 ratio. In addition, the study compared T-cell repertoires in thyroid tissue and in blood from roughly six Graves' hyperthyroidism patients. After blood sampling, hyperthyroidism patients were treated with methimazole at a starting dose of 30 mg daily, and ophthalmopathy patients were treated with high-dose intravenous methylprednisolone. The paper describes TCR Vbeta CDR3 sequencing of fewer than 150 peripheral blood samples, made up of about 41 ophthalmopathy patients, roughly 80 hyperthyroidism patients and 17 progressor patients. On the study overall, not on this receptor specifically: Sample size was not statistically predetermined, and blinding of investigators to group allocation was not performed. Most expanded thyroid clonotypes (frequency above 0.001) were also detected in blood, suggesting blood repertoires may reflect thyroid immune responses. In cross-validation, a model built on a 13 V-J signature told ophthalmopathy apart from stable hyperthyroidism with 85% to 90% sensitivity and about 81% specificity, and in testing the same model reached 80%/75%. In validation, progression to ophthalmopathy was predicted by the model with almost 71% sensitivity and roughly 72% specificity, a median of approximately 6.5 months before onset.

TCR beta CDR3 regions were amplified from RNA transcripts. The TCR CDR3 was subjected to a first round of RT-PCR using the HTBI primer set and the Qiagen OneStep RT-PCR kit. The libraries were constructed in a second round of multiplex PCR and then size-selected and purified. Paired-end sequencing of the libraries was performed with 100 bp reads on an Illumina HiSeq2000. The authors' analysis ran thus. SOAPnuke was used to process the raw data, with reads discarded if the reads contained adapters or uncalled bases, had a mean Phred below 15, or lacked an exact constant-primer or identifier match. COPE v1.2.5 was used to merge the high-quality paired reads, and each unique nucleotide sequence was defined as a clonotype. Clonotypes were aligned to IMGT TRBV, TRBD and TRBJ reference segments using MiTCR v1.1. The analysis was restricted to V-J combinations with a frequency above 0.0001, which together covered just over 99% of the repertoires. The TCS score was defined as the ratio of F50 (clonal expansion) to E x V (chaos), calculated using BLOSUM62-based TCRdist between CDR3 peptides within each V-J. Welch's t-statistics and random forest reduced just over 500 V-J features to about 13, which were used in a naive Bayes classifier (R e1071). TCRdb reanalyzed the raw reads on its own, using fastp at Q25 for trimming and MiXCR for clone calling, and kept in-frame beta chains. Each entry merges the rows of one CDR3 protein and shows their most common DNA and genes. For this entry, the V and J calls and clone size follow TCRdb and not the study's own pipeline. This sample comprises about 200,000 distinct CDR3 sequences, about 15% of them detected only once. The ten largest account for roughly 49% of the sample.

CDR1 is given as SGHNT and CDR2 as YENEEA, both from the germline V gene. Trimmed from V: 0 bases; trimmed from J: 2 bases; junction bases lacking a gene match: 8. CDR3 length: 17 amino acids, cysteine to phenylalanine. Just the 51-base CDR3 DNA is kept, in frame starting at base 1. The sequenced sample was blood. This TCR was sampled from a woman in her fifties or sixties with Graves' hyperthyroidism. The chain links TRBV11-3 with TRBJ2-3; 7 nucleotides in the junction match TRBD1. The DNA is TGTGCCAGCAGCTTAGATTCGGGACAGCGATTCACAGATACGCAGTATTTT. Translated, this is CASSLDSGQRFTDTQYF.